The clone carrying this T cell receptor beta chain has ten or more counts. Each CDR3 protein is one row after TCRdb ran MiXCR on the 5' RACE reads. The table lists about 11,000 distinct CDR3 sequences, about 30% of them singletons, with around 3.1% in the top ten. The sorted Tregs were CD4+CD25+CD127-/low cells. The clonotype was recovered from a female donor with breast cancer. Sample: Tregs sorted from a lymph node.

Here the CDR3 reads CATRIRLAGVLSYNEQFF. DNA of the CDR3: TGTGCCACCAGGATCAGACTAGCGGGAGTCCTATCCTACAATGAGCAGTTCTTC. This sequence joins TRBV24-1 and TRBJ2-1; 12 nucleotides agree with TRBD2. The CDR3 is 18 amino acids. Germline V gene data show CDR1 as KGHDR and CDR2 as SFDVKD. With V trimmed by 7 bases and J by 1 base, 10 bases remained unmatched.